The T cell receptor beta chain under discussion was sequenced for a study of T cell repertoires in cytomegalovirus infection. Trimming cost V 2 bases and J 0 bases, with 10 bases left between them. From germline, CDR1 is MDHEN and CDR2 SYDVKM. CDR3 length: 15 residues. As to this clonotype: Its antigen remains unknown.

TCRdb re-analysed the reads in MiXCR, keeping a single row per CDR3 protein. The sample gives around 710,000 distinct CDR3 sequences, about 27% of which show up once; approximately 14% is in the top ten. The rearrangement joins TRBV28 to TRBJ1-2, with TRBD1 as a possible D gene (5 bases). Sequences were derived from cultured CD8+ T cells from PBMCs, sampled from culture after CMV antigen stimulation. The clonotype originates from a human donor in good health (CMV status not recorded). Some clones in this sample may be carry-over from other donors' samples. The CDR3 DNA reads TGTGCCAGCAGTTTAATGGGACGGGCTAACTATGGCTACACCTTC. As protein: CASSLMGRANYGYTF.